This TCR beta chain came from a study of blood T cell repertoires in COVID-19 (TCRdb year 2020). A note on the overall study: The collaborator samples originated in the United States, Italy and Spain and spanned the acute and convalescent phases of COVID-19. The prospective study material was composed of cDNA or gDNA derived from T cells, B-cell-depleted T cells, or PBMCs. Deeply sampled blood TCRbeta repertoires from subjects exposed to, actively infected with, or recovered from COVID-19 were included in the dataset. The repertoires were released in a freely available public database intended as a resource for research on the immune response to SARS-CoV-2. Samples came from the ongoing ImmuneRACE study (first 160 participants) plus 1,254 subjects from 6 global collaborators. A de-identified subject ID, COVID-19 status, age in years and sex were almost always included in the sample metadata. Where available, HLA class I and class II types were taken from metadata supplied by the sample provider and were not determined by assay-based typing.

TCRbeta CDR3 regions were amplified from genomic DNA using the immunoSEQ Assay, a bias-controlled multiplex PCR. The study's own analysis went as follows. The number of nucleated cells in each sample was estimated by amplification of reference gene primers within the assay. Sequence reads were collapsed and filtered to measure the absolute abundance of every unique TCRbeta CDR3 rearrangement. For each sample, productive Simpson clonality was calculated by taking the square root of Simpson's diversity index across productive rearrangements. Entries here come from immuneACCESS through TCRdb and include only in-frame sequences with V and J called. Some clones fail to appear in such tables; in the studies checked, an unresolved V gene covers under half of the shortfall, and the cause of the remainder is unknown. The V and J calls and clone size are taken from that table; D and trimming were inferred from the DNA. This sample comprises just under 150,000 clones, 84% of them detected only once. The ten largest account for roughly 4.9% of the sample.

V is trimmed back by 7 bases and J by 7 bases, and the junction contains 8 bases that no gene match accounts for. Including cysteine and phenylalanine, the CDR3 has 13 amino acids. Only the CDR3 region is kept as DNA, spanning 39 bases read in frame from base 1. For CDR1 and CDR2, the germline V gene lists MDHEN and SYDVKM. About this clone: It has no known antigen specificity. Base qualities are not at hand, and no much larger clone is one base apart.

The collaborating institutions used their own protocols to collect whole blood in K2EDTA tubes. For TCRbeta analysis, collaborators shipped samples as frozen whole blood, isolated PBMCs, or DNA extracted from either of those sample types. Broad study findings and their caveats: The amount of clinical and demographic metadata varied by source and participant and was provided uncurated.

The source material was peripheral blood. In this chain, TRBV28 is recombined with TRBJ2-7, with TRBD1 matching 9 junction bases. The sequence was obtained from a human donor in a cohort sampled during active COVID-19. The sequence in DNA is TGTGCCAGCAAGTTGACAGGGGGTGGGGAGCAGTACTTC. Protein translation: CASKLTGGGEQYF. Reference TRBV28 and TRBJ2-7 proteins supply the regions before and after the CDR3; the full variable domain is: DVKVTQSSRYLVKRTGEKVFLECVQDMDHENMFWYRQDPGLGLRLIYFSYDVKMKEKGDIPEGYSVSREKKERFSLILESASTNQTSMYLCASKLTGGGEQYFGPGTRLTVT.